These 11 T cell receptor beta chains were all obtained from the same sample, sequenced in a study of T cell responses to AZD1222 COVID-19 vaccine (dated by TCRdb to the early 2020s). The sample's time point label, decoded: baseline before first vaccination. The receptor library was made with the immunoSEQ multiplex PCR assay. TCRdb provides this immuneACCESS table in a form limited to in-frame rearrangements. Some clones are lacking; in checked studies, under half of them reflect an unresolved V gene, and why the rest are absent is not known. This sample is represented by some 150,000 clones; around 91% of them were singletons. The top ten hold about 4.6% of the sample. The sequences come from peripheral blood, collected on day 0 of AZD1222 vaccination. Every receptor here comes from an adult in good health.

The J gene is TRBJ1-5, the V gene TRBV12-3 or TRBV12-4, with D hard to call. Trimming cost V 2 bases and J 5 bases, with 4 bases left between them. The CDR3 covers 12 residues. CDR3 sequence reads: CASSLRDQPQHF. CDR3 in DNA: TGTGCCAGCAGTTTAAGGGATCAGCCCCAGCATTTT.

CDR3 sequence (DNA): TGTGCCAGCAGTTTCCTGACTAGCGGGAGATCCCACGAGCAGTACTTC. It is translated as CASSFLTSGRSHEQYF. The rearrangement links TRBV28 to TRBJ2-7; TRBD2 matches 12 bases. Unmatched junction bases numbered 8, after V lost 3 bases and J lost 5 bases. The germline V gene encodes CDR1 MDHEN and CDR2 SYDVKM. CDR3 length: 16 residues.

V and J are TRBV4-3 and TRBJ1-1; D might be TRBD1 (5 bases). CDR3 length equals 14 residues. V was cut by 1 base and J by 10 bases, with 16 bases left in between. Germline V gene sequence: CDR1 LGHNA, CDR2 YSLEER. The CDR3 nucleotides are TGCGCCAGCAGCCAAGGGGGCAGTCATTGGCGAGCTTTCTTT. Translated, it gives CASSQGGSHWRAFF.

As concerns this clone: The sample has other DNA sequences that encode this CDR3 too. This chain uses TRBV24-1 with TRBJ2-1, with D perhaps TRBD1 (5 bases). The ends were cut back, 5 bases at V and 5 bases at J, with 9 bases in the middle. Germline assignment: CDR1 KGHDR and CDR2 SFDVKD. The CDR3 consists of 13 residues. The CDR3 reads CATSGQGHNEQFF. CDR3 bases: TGTGCCACCAGTGGGCAGGGCCACAATGAGCAGTTCTTC.

The CDR3 here is CASSIRGARQPQHF. The CDR3 bases are TGTGCCAGTAGTATACGGGGGGCAAGGCAGCCCCAGCATTTT. The V and J genes are TRBV19 and TRBJ1-5, with D perhaps TRBD1 (6 bases). Germline loops: CDR1 LNHDA, CDR2 SQIVND (reference sequence). The CDR3 contains 14 residues. Deletions cut 2 bases from V and 7 bases from J, with 12 bases between.

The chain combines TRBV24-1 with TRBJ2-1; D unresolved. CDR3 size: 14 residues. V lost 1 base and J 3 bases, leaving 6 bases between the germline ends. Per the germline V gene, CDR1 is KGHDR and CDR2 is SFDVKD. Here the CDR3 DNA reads TGTGCCACCAGTGATTTCCCTAGCTACAATGAGCAGTTCTTC. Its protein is CATSDFPSYNEQFF.

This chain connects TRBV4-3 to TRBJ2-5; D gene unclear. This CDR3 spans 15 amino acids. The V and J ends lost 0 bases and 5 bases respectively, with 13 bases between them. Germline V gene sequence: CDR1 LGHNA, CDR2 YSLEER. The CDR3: CASSQDLVEGETQYF. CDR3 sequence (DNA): TGCGCCAGCAGCCAAGATTTAGTGGAAGGGGAGACCCAGTACTTC.

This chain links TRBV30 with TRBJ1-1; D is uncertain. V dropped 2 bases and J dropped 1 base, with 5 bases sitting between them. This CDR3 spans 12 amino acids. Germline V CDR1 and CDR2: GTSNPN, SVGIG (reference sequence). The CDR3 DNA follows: TGTGCCTGGAGTTTTGGGAACACTGAAGCTTTCTTT. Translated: CAWSFGNTEAFF.

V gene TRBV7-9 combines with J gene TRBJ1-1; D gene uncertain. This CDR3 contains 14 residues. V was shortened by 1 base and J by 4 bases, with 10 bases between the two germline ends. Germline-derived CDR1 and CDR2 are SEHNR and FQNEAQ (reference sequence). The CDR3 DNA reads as TGTGCCAGCAGCTTAGGGAGAGGGAGCACTGAAGCTTTCTTT. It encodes CASSLGRGSTEAFF.

CDR3 DNA sequence: TGTGCCAGCAGCCGGGCAGGCAGGGGGCCGGGGGCCAACGTCCTGACTTTC. Its protein is CASSRAGRGPGANVLTF. This chain joins TRBV7-9 and TRBJ2-6; 8 nucleotides agree with TRBD1. The CDR3 has 17 amino acids. Germline V gives CDR1 SEHNR, CDR2 FQNEAQ (reference sequence). V gave up 5 bases and J gave up 4 bases; unmatched junction bases: 10.

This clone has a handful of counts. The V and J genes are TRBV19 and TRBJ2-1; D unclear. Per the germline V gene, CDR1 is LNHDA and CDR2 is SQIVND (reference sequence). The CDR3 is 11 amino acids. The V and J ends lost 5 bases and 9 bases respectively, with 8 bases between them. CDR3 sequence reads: CASSLLGEQFF. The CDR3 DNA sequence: TGTGCCAGTAGTTTGTTAGGTGAGCAGTTCTTC.